The 23 T cell receptor beta chains given below trace back to one sample, sequenced in a study of cytomegalovirus exposure and HLA in healthy donors. Both 60 Vbeta primers and 13 Jbeta primers went into the PCR. Repertoires were generated with immunoSEQ multiplex PCR, while TCRdb's copy carries only in-frame clones and drops some. The sample yields roughly 150,000 clones, approximately 72% seen once. Sequenced input: PBMCs. Source of these receptors: a man aged 35-49 years in good health and CMV-seronegative.

This rearrangement joins TRBV19 to TRBJ2-7; no definite D call. CDR1 and CDR2 from the germline V gene are LNHDA and SQIVND (reference sequence). This CDR3 has 14 amino acids. Trimming removed 5 bases at V and 4 bases at J, with 15 bases between. The CDR3 sequence: CASSGQAHAYEQYF. Written as DNA, the CDR3 is TGTGCCAGTAGTGGGCAGGCGCACGCTTACGAGCAGTACTTC.

The chain links TRBV28 to TRBJ2-2; 10 nucleotides match TRBD2. The V gene's germline CDR1 is MDHEN and CDR2 SYDVKM. Trimming took 2 bases from V and 4 from J; bases not matched to a gene: 4. The CDR3 contains 16 residues. In nucleotides, the CDR3 is TGTGCCAGCAGTTTAGGGACTAGCGCCTTCACCGGGGAGCTGTTTTTT. Amino acids: CASSLGTSAFTGELFF.

The gene calls are TRBV5-1 and TRBJ1-4; TRBD1 is a possible D gene (5 bases). The CDR3 has 14 amino acids. The germline V gene has CDR1 SGHRS and CDR2 YFSETQ. V was trimmed by 4 bases and J by 5 bases, leaving 12 bases between them. The CDR3 DNA sequence: TGCGCCAGCAGCCCTACAGGTTCCAATGAAAAACTGTTTTTT. Its translation is CASSPTGSNEKLFF.

The chain has TRBV5-6 and TRBJ2-5; the match to TRBD2 covers 7 bases. TRBJ2-7 matches the DNA end more closely, so the J call is doubtful. CDR3 length: 16 amino acids. CDR1 and CDR2 from the germline V gene are SGHDT and YYEEEE. CDR3 coding DNA: TGTGCCAGCAGCTTGGAGTTTACGGGGGGATCCTACGAGCAGTACTTC. This codes for CASSLEFTGGSYEQYF.

The chain has TRBV7-8 and TRBJ2-1; 11 positions match TRBD2. Germline lookup yields CDR1 SGHVS and CDR2 FQNEAQ. The V gene end was trimmed by 1 base and the J gene end by 0 bases; junction bases not matched to a gene: 5. The CDR3 extends over 18 amino acids. The CDR3 spells CASSLGTSGLSSYNEQFF. The CDR3 DNA reads as TGTGCCAGCAGCTTAGGGACTAGCGGGCTTAGCTCCTACAATGAGCAGTTCTTC.

There are a few counts of this clone. The rearrangement links TRBV23-1 to TRBJ2-3, with 7 bases identical to TRBD2. TRBV23-1 is filed as an ORF, its function uncertain. V shed 3 bases, J shed 3 bases, and the junction held 9 bases outside the gene matches. The CDR3 runs 16 residues. The CDR3 nucleotides read TGCGCCAGCAGTCAGACGCCCGGGAGGCGGACAGATACGCAGTATTTT. Its translation is CASSQTPGRRTDTQYF.

The gene calls are TRBV28 and TRBJ1-4; 9 positions match TRBD1. Trimming at V came to 5 bases and at J to 6 bases, leaving 1 base not matched to a gene. Germline CDR1 reads MDHEN; CDR2 reads SYDVKM. The CDR3 spans 13 residues. This chain's CDR3 is CASSRQGDEKLFF. The CDR3 DNA follows: TGTGCCAGCAGTCGACAGGGGGATGAAAAACTGTTTTTT. The whole variable domain, filled in from reference TRBV28 and TRBJ1-4, reads DVKVTQSSRYLVKRTGEKVFLECVQDMDHENMFWYRQDPGLGLRLIYFSYDVKMKEKGDIPEGYSVSREKKERFSLILESASTNQTSMYLCASSRQGDEKLFFGSGTQLSVL.

V usage is TRBV5-1 and J usage is TRBJ2-5, with 7 bases matching TRBD2. The J segment lost 1 base and the V segment lost 0 bases, leaving 12 bases of the junction unmatched. This CDR3 is built from 18 residues. CDR1 and CDR2 (germline): SGHRS, YFSETQ. The CDR3: CASSLAPLRSSGQETQYF. CDR3 DNA: TGCGCCAGCAGCTTGGCCCCCCTCAGGTCTAGCGGCCAAGAGACCCAGTACTTC.

The gene calls are TRBV5-1 and TRBJ1-1; 8 nucleotides line up with TRBD1. Germline values: CDR1 SGHRS, CDR2 YFSETQ. V gave up 4 bases and J gave up 8 bases; unmatched junction bases: 7. This CDR3 is 13 amino acids long. CDR3 loop: CASSPGTGEEAFF. CDR3 coding DNA: TGCGCCAGCAGCCCTGGGACAGGCGAGGAAGCTTTCTTT.

The chain carries TRBV19 and TRBJ2-7; 11 bases are shared with TRBD2. The CDR3 has 16 residues. The V gene's germline CDR1 is LNHDA and CDR2 SQIVND (reference sequence). The trim removed 2 bases at V and 4 bases at J, leaving 7 bases unmatched. CDR3 DNA sequence: TGTGCCAGTAGTATAACCTCGGGACTAGCGGAGTACGAGCAGTACTTC. Protein: CASSITSGLAEYEQYF.

The chain couples TRBV25-1 to TRBJ2-7; D remains unclear. Germline lookup yields CDR1 MGHDK and CDR2 SYGVNS. Trimming took 5 bases from V and 3 from J, leaving 5 bases between them. The CDR3 length is 11 residues. The CDR3 bases are TGTGCCAGCAGTCACTTCTACGAGCAGTACTTC. This encodes CASSHFYEQYF.

The V call is TRBV5-1, the J call TRBJ1-1; D is uncertain. This CDR3 has 13 amino acids. V was cut by 4 bases and J by 4 bases, with 11 bases left in between. Looked up from germline, CDR1 is SGHRS and CDR2 is YFSETQ. CDR3 bases: TGCGCCAGCAGCCTGCAGACGGGCACTGAAGCTTTCTTT. Translation: CASSLQTGTEAFF.

This clone was detected only a few times. The chain uses TRBV28 and TRBJ1-5; no reliable D call. The V end lost 8 bases, the J end lost 3 bases, and 8 bases lay between the germline ends. The CDR3 is 12 amino acids. From germline, CDR1 is MDHEN and CDR2 SYDVKM. The CDR3 region has the DNA TGTGCCAGCTCTCGGGTCAATCAGCCCCAGCATTTT. Its protein product is CASSRVNQPQHF.

Comment on this clone: Other DNA sequences in this sample translate to the same CDR3. J is TRBJ2-2 and V is TRBV10-3; 7 nucleotides line up with TRBD1. This CDR3 has 14 amino acids. Germline V gene sequence: CDR1 ENHRY, CDR2 SYGVKD. Trimming at V came to 3 bases and at J to 4 bases, leaving 2 bases not matched to a gene. CDR3 coding DNA: TGTGCCATCAGTGAAACAGGGGCCACCGGGGAGCTGTTTTTT. This encodes CAISETGATGELFF.

The J gene is TRBJ2-5, the V gene TRBV21-1; the table's D gene call, TRBD2, was not cross checked with the DNA. TRBV21-1 is flagged as a pseudogene. This CDR3 comprises 19 residues. The CDR3 is CASSKVGTSGRGGQETQYF. The DNA for the CDR3 is TGTGCCAGCAGCAAAGTGGGGACTAGCGGGAGAGGGGGCCAAGAGACCCAGTACTTC.

V usage is TRBV25-1 and J usage is TRBJ2-7, with 12 bases identical to TRBD2. There are 13 residues in the CDR3. From germline, CDR1 is MGHDK and CDR2 SYGVNS. The junction had 6 bases not matched to a gene; V was cut back by 11 bases and J by 4 bases. The CDR3 DNA is TGTGCCTACGGACTAGCGGGAACATACGAGCAGTACTTC. Translated: CAYGLAGTYEQYF.

The rearrangement joins TRBV18 to TRBJ2-5; tentative D call: TRBD2 (5 bases). The ends were cut back, 3 bases at V and 4 bases at J, with 9 bases in the middle. The CDR3 is 13 residues long. The germline V gene has CDR1 KGHSH and CDR2 LQKENI. CDR3 sequence (DNA): TGTGCCAGCTCACCGGGTCGGGGAGAGACCCAGTACTTC. It codes for CASSPGRGETQYF.

The V gene is TRBV15, the J gene TRBJ2-1; TRBD2 aligns across 7 bases. V lost 0 bases and J lost 6; bases outside the gene matches: 5. Germline lookup yields CDR1 LNHNV and CDR2 YYDKDF (reference sequence). The CDR3 length is 15 residues. The CDR3: CATSRDRGDGNEQFF. The DNA of the CDR3 is TGTGCCACCAGCAGAGATCGGGGGGACGGCAATGAGCAGTTCTTC.

CDR3 amino acids: CASSLARGNYGYTF. The CDR3 region has the DNA TGCGCCAGCAGCCTAGCAAGGGGTAACTATGGCTACACCTTC. The chain has TRBV4-1 and TRBJ1-2; D is perhaps TRBD1 (5 bases). CDR3 size: 14 residues. Germline-derived CDR1 and CDR2 are MGHRA and YSYEKL. With 4 bases removed from V and 1 base from J, the gap between germline ends came to 10 bases.

J is TRBJ2-7 and V is TRBV5-6; perhaps TRBD1 as D (6 bases). Trimming left V 2 bases short and J 6 bases short, with 15 bases between. From germline, CDR1 is SGHDT and CDR2 YYEEEE. The CDR3 covers 14 residues. This CDR3 reads CASSFLGAGREQYF. CDR3 in DNA: TGTGCCAGCAGCTTCCTGGGGGCCGGGCGCGAGCAGTACTTC. The full variable domain, its missing parts supplied by reference TRBV5-6 and TRBJ2-7, is DAGVTQSPTHLIKTRGQQVTLRCSPKSGHDTVSWYQQALGQGPQFIFQYYEEEERQRGNFPDRFSGHQFPNYSSELNVNALLLGDSALYLCASSFLGAGREQYFGPGTRLTVT.

This clone was observed a few times. The J gene is TRBJ1-1, the V gene TRBV5-1; 7 nucleotides match TRBD1. CDR1 is SGHRS, CDR2 YFSETQ, per germline. J was trimmed by 7 bases and V by 3 bases; bases with no gene match: 3. This CDR3 has 12 amino acids. This CDR3 reads CASSSQGSEAFF. DNA of the CDR3: TGCGCCAGCAGCTCACAGGGGAGTGAAGCTTTCTTT. The complete variable domain, with remaining parts taken from reference TRBV5-1 and TRBJ1-1, reads KAGVTQTPRYLIKTRGQQVTLSCSPISGHRSVSWYQQTPGQGLQFLFEYFSETQRNKGNFPGRFSGRQFSNSRSEMNVSTLELGDSALYLCASSSQGSEAFFGQGTRLTVV.

CDR3 loop: CASSVASGRVYEQFF. The CDR3 bases are TGTGCCAGCAGCGTAGCGAGCGGGAGGGTCTATGAGCAGTTCTTC. The chain joins TRBV9 to TRBJ2-1, with 10 bases that match TRBD2. This CDR3 contains 15 residues. Losses at the gene ends were 0 bases for V and 8 bases for J; bases not matched to a gene: 5. Per the germline V gene, CDR1 is SGDLS and CDR2 is YYNGEE.

CDR3 amino acids: CASSLGGDYSYEQYF. CDR3 bases: TGTGCCAGCAGCTTGGGGGGGGATTACTCCTACGAGCAGTACTTC. The V call is TRBV7-2, the J call TRBJ2-7; 7 nucleotides line up with TRBD2. Trimming at V came to 3 bases and at J to 0 bases, leaving 5 bases not matched to a gene. The CDR3 runs 15 residues. Per the germline V gene, CDR1 is SGHTA and CDR2 is FQGNSA.